This passage covers 25 T cell receptor beta chains from one sample sequenced in a study of T-cell memory formation after mild COVID-19. One entry per CDR3 protein, called by TCRdb with MiXCR from the 5' RACE reads. The profile covers 470,000 or so distinct CDR3 sequences, with about 18% appearing a single time and roughly an eighth taken by the ten largest. Sequenced input: PBMCs or a T cell subset sorted from them (not recorded which). The receptors shown here come from an adult woman who had mild COVID-19 (a few samples of this study predate the infection). Cell type and time point are not known.

The chain employs TRBV6-6 and TRBJ2-3; TRBD1 agrees at 9 bases. CDR1 and CDR2 from the germline V gene are MNHNY and SVGAGI (reference sequence). The CDR3 is 17 amino acids. V lost 5 bases to trimming and J lost 4 bases; unmatched junction nucleotides: 13. CDR3 loop: CASSPKAGTGLADTQYF. The DNA of the CDR3 is TGTGCCAGCAGTCCAAAGGCCGGGACAGGGTTGGCAGATACGCAGTATTTT.

This clonotype was seen ten or more times. The chain combines TRBV5-1 with TRBJ2-3; D remains ambiguous. V was cut by 3 bases and J by 3 bases, with 14 bases left in between. The CDR3 totals 15 residues. Germline CDR1 and CDR2: SGHRS and YFSETQ. CDR3 region: CASSSQGPRTDTQYF. The CDR3 DNA follows: TGCGCCAGCAGCTCACAAGGCCCTAGGACAGATACGCAGTATTTT.

This clonotype was found a few times. The chain links TRBV11-3 to TRBJ1-1, with 8 bases identical to TRBD1. Germline assignment: CDR1 SGHNT and CDR2 YENEEA. With 5 bases clipped from V and 8 bases from J, the junction kept 10 bases outside the gene matches. The CDR3 totals 14 residues. CDR3 region: CASSPPTGALEAFF. CDR3 nucleotide sequence: TGTGCCAGCAGCCCCCCGACAGGGGCGCTGGAAGCTTTCTTT.

The chain links TRBV18 to TRBJ1-2; 8 bases align to TRBD1. The CDR3 loop spans 16 amino acids. The J segment lost 4 bases and the V segment lost 2 bases, leaving 9 bases of the junction unmatched. Germline V lookup: CDR1 KGHSH, CDR2 LQKENI. The CDR3 DNA follows: TGTGCCAGCTCACCAGGACAGGGTCTCACTTTCTATGGCTACACCTTC. Its translation is CASSPGQGLTFYGYTF.

A few counts support this clonotype. The V and J genes are TRBV3-1 and TRBJ1-5; possibly TRBD1 for D (5 bases). V was clipped by 0 bases and J by 4 bases, with 13 bases between them. The CDR3 runs 16 residues. CDR1 is LGHDT and CDR2 is YNNKEL in the germline V gene (reference sequence). The CDR3 bases are TGTGCCAGCAGCCAAGATCTGGGTTGGGGGAATCAGCCCCAGCATTTT. It encodes CASSQDLGWGNQPQHF.

The CDR3 DNA reads as TGCAGTGCTAGCGGCGAGCAAGAACATCAGCCCCAGCATTTT. Encoded protein: CSASGEQEHQPQHF. The J gene is TRBJ1-5, the V gene TRBV20-1, with no clear D. CDR1 and CDR2 from the germline V gene are DFQATT and SNEGSKA (reference sequence). This CDR3 region has 14 residues. With 3 bases removed from V and 5 bases from J, the gap between germline ends came to 14 bases.

There are a few counts of this clonotype. The chain combines TRBV5-1 with TRBJ1-3; unclear D gene. Per the germline V gene, CDR1 is SGHRS and CDR2 is YFSETQ. Trimming took 4 bases from V and 2 from J, leaving 7 bases between them. This CDR3 spans 13 amino acids. Written as DNA, the CDR3 is TGCGCCAGCAGCCTTGAGCCTGGAAACACCATATATTTT. Protein sequence: CASSLEPGNTIYF.

V gene TRBV12-3 or TRBV12-4 combines with J gene TRBJ2-1; D uncertain. The CDR3 has 12 residues. Trimming removed 8 bases from V and 2 bases from J, with 7 bases in between. The CDR3 here is CASGLTYNEQFF. The CDR3 bases are TGTGCCAGCGGCTTGACCTACAATGAGCAGTTCTTC.

This clonotype came up a few times. The J gene is TRBJ2-1, the V gene TRBV20-1; no firm D call. This CDR3 comprises 13 residues. Trimming took 8 bases from V and 0 from J, leaving 11 bases between them. The V gene's germline CDR1 is DFQATT and CDR2 SNEGSKA (reference sequence). DNA for the CDR3: TGCAGTACCCGCAGGTCCTCCTACAATGAGCAGTTCTTC. Translation: CSTRRSSYNEQFF.

The genes are TRBV24-1 and TRBJ2-7; TRBD1 aligns across 8 bases. There are 14 residues in the CDR3. Germline CDR1 is KGHDR and CDR2 is SFDVKD. V shed 3 bases, J shed 6 bases, and the junction held 6 bases outside the gene matches. The CDR3 sequence is CATSDRRQGSEQYF. The CDR3 DNA sequence: TGTGCCACCAGTGATCGAAGACAGGGGTCCGAGCAGTACTTC.

The chain recombines TRBV12-3 or TRBV12-4 with TRBJ2-7; 7 bases match TRBD2. The V and J ends lost 3 bases and 7 bases, in that order; junction bases with no gene match: 12. CDR3 length: 15 residues. Here the CDR3 reads CASSLTSPFLGEQYF. The CDR3 nucleotides read TGTGCCAGCAGTTTGACTAGCCCCTTCTTAGGAGAGCAGTACTTC.

The sample holds a few counts of this clonotype. The chain has TRBV7-9 and TRBJ2-1; D remains unclear. V lost 1 base to trimming and J lost 5 bases, with 6 bases between them. Germline V gene data show CDR1 as SEHNR and CDR2 as FQNEAQ (reference sequence). The CDR3 sequence is 13 residues long. The CDR3 bases are TGTGCCAGCAGCTTAGAGGCAGACAATGAGCAGTTCTTC. It yields the protein CASSLEADNEQFF. The complete variable domain, with remaining parts taken from reference TRBV7-9 and TRBJ2-1, reads DTGVSQNPRHKITKRGQNVTFRCDPISEHNRLYWYRQTLGQGPEFLTYFQNEAQLEKSRLLSDRFSAERPKGSFSTLEIQRTEQGDSAMYLCASSLEADNEQFFGPGTRLTVL.

The J gene is TRBJ2-1, the V gene TRBV5-6; TRBD2 might be the D (5 bases). V was cut by 2 bases and J by 5 bases, with 17 bases left in between. The length of the CDR3 is 16 residues. The V gene's germline CDR1 is SGHDT and CDR2 YYEEEE. The CDR3 bases are TGTGCCAGCAGCTTCGAGGGTCTCCTCTTCCACAATGAGCAGTTCTTC. Its translation is CASSFEGLLFHNEQFF. Full variable domain (missing parts from reference TRBV5-6 and TRBJ2-1): DAGVTQSPTHLIKTRGQQVTLRCSPKSGHDTVSWYQQALGQGPQFIFQYYEEEERQRGNFPDRFSGHQFPNYSSELNVNALLLGDSALYLCASSFEGLLFHNEQFFGPGTRLTVL.

This clonotype was detected a few times. J is TRBJ2-5 and V is TRBV3-1; TRBD2 matches at 10 bases. Germline V gives CDR1 LGHDT, CDR2 YNNKEL (reference sequence). CDR3 length: 15 amino acids. V shed 5 bases, J shed 1 base, and the junction held 4 bases outside the gene matches. CDR3 in amino acids: CASSISGRLQETQYF. CDR3 sequence (DNA): TGTGCCAGCAGCATTAGCGGGAGGCTCCAAGAGACCCAGTACTTC.

The chain couples TRBV7-3 to TRBJ2-7; no definite D call. This CDR3 is built from 13 residues. V was clipped by 3 bases and J by 4 bases, with 10 bases between them. CDR1 and CDR2 from the germline V gene are SGHTA and FQGTGA. CDR3 loop: CASSFGVGYEQYF. CDR3 DNA: TGTGCCAGCAGCTTTGGGGTGGGATACGAGCAGTACTTC.

The V call is TRBV7-8, the J call TRBJ1-2; TRBD1 might be the D (6 bases). Trimming took off 6 bases at V and 7 bases at J, with 15 bases between the two ends. CDR1 and CDR2 (germline): SGHVS, FQNEAQ. The CDR3 consists of 13 residues. The CDR3 here is CASSSDSYGGYTF. The CDR3 DNA reads TGTGCCAGCAGTTCGGACAGTTATGGTGGCTACACCTTC.

This clonotype was picked up many times. The chain links TRBV18 to TRBJ1-1; 9 nucleotides agree with TRBD1. Germline lookup yields CDR1 KGHSH and CDR2 LQKENI. V lost 3 bases and J lost 4; bases outside the gene matches: 0. CDR3 length equals 13 residues. In DNA, the CDR3 is TGTGCCAGCTCACCGGGACAGGGCACTGAAGCTTTCTTT. Protein product: CASSPGQGTEAFF.

On this clonotype: The junction differs from germline at one of its ends, possibly a read error. The chain has TRBV11-2 and TRBJ2-5; D is possibly TRBD1 (6 bases). The CDR3 sequence is 14 residues long. Germline V gene sequence: CDR1 SGHAT, CDR2 FQNNGV. CDR3 in DNA: TGTGCTAGCAGCGGACAGACCGCCCGGTGGACCCAGTACTTC. It is translated as CASSGQTARWTQYF.

The chain joins TRBV27 to TRBJ2-1; D not resolved. Germline CDR1 reads MNHEY; CDR2 reads SMNVEV (reference sequence). The CDR3 contains 15 residues. V was shortened by 5 bases and J by 3 bases, with 14 bases between the two germline ends. In DNA form, the CDR3 reads TGTGCCAGCAGTCTCCGTGTAGGGCTCTACAATGAGCAGTTCTTC. Its translation: CASSLRVGLYNEQFF.

This clonotype came up a few times. The rearrangement links TRBV10-3 to TRBJ2-5, with 7 bases aligning to TRBD1. CDR1 is ENHRY, CDR2 SYGVKD, per germline. This CDR3 contains 17 residues. Trimming removed 6 bases from V and 0 bases from J; junction bases left unmatched: 13. CDR3 loop: CAISRNPGTADQETQYF. The CDR3, as DNA: TGTGCCATCAGCCGTAACCCCGGGACAGCCGACCAAGAGACCCAGTACTTC.

This clonotype was seen ten or more times. The rearrangement uses TRBV3-1 and TRBJ2-5; no reliable D call. Per germline, CDR1 LGHDT and CDR2 YNNKEL (reference sequence). V was cut by 4 bases and J by 13 bases, with 16 bases left in between. The length of the CDR3 is 12 residues. The CDR3 DNA reads TGTGCCAGCAGCCCCCTCGACCCGCAATTGTACTTC. Translating it yields CASSPLDPQLYF.

V gene TRBV5-4 combines with J gene TRBJ2-5; 10 bases map to TRBD1. The CDR3 is made up of 14 amino acids. CDR1 and CDR2 from the germline V gene are SGHNT and YYREEE (reference sequence). The V segment lost 5 bases and the J segment 1 base; nucleotides outside the gene matches: 2. The CDR3: CASRWDRGQETQYF. The CDR3 region has the DNA TGTGCCAGCAGATGGGACAGGGGCCAAGAGACCCAGTACTTC.

Details on this clonotype: One end of the junction is discordant with germline, which a read error may explain. The rearrangement joins TRBV7-9 to TRBJ1-2; TRBD1 matches 9 bases. The germline CDR1 and CDR2 sequences are SEHNR and FQNEAQ (reference sequence). CDR3 length: 14 amino acids. Written as DNA, the CDR3 is TGTGCCAGCAGCCCCGGGACAGGGAACTATGCCTACACCTTC. Encoded protein: CASSPGTGNYAYTF. The whole variable domain, filled in from reference TRBV7-9 and TRBJ1-2, reads DTGVSQNPRHKITKRGQNVTFRCDPISEHNRLYWYRQTLGQGPEFLTYFQNEAQLEKSRLLSDRFSAERPKGSFSTLEIQRTEQGDSAMYLCASSPGTGNYAYTFGSGTRLTVV.

This clonotype was seen a few times. V is TRBV4-3 and J is TRBJ1-3; 7 bases align to TRBD1. The CDR3 loop spans 16 amino acids. With V trimmed by 4 bases and J by 0 bases, 6 bases remained unmatched. Germline values: CDR1 LGHNA, CDR2 YSLEER. The CDR3 spells CASSPGQRSSGNTIYF. CDR3 sequence (DNA): TGCGCCAGCAGCCCGGGACAGAGGAGCTCTGGAAACACCATATATTTT.

This clonotype was recorded a few times. The chain carries TRBV29-1 and TRBJ2-5; D is perhaps TRBD1 (8 bases). Germline CDR1 is SQVTM and CDR2 is ANQGSEA. The CDR3 length is 14 residues. Deletions cut 6 bases from V and 6 bases from J, with 20 bases between. CDR3 in DNA: TGCAGCGTGGGGGGGAGACAGGGGCAAAAGACCCAGTACTTC. It encodes CSVGGRQGQKTQYF.